Below are 26 T cell receptor beta chains sequenced from a single sample in a study of low-dose radiotherapy and immunotherapy resistance in tumors. Indicated time point: after trial treatment. The sample's treatment: LDRT plus nivolumab, ipilimumab, low-dose cyclophosphamide and aspirin (RACIN trial). Alpha and beta chains were covered, as first-strand cDNA relied on TRAV- and TRBV-specific primers. With a constant-region primer and a V-primer adapter, TCRs were subjected to around 20 PCR cycles of amplification. One entry per CDR3 protein, called by TCRdb with MiXCR from the reads. The sample has 65,000 to 85,000 distinct CDR3 sequences, less than 20% seen once. The sequencing here drew on PBMCs, taken after low-dose radiotherapy plus immunotherapy. Source of these receptors: a male donor with prostate cancer.

This clonotype was observed at least ten times. This CDR3 reads CASSQEGGWGGSEQYF. CDR3 in DNA: TGCGCCAGCAGCCAAGAAGGAGGGTGGGGGGGATCCGAGCAGTACTTC. The rearrangement joins TRBV4-1 to TRBJ2-7, with 7 bases that match TRBD2. Losses at the gene ends were 0 bases for V and 6 bases for J; bases not matched to a gene: 11. The CDR3 length is 16 residues. Germline values: CDR1 MGHRA, CDR2 YSYEKL.

This clonotype has ten or more counts. The chain combines TRBV10-3 with TRBJ1-3; perhaps TRBD1 as D (5 bases). V was shortened by 5 bases and J by 1 base, with 15 bases between the two germline ends. Looked up from germline, CDR1 is ENHRY and CDR2 is SYGVKD. CDR3 size: 16 residues. CDR3 sequence (DNA): TGTGCCATCAGTATTACAGCAGGGAGTTCTGGAAACACCATATATTTT. Translated: CAISITAGSSGNTIYF.

CDR3 bases: TGTGCCAGTAGTATAGGAGTGGCAGGTCGGGAGACCCAGTACTTC. Protein sequence: CASSIGVAGRETQYF. This rearrangement joins TRBV19 to TRBJ2-5, with D unresolved. V was clipped by 1 base and J by 5 bases, with 14 bases between them. The CDR3 length is 15 residues. CDR1 is LNHDA and CDR2 is SQIVND in the germline V gene (reference sequence).

This chain connects TRBV25-1 to TRBJ2-7; 13 nucleotides line up with TRBD2. Germline V gene sequence: CDR1 MGHDK, CDR2 SYGVNS. V shed 3 bases and J 4 bases; nucleotides not matched to a gene: 3. This CDR3 has 15 residues. CDR3 residues: CASSEGLAGLYEQYF. The CDR3 DNA is TGTGCCAGCAGTGAGGGACTAGCGGGATTGTACGAGCAGTACTTC.

This clonotype was detected ten times or more. The V and J genes are TRBV19 and TRBJ2-6, with unresolved D. Germline loops: CDR1 LNHDA, CDR2 SQIVND (reference sequence). Trimming shortened V by 1 base and J by 0 bases, and 1 base separated the two germline ends. CDR3 length equals 14 residues. This CDR3 is CASSIGSGANVLTF. In DNA, the CDR3 is TGTGCCAGTAGTATAGGCTCTGGGGCCAACGTCCTGACTTTC.

At least ten counts were recorded for this clonotype. The J gene is TRBJ2-7, the V gene TRBV7-9; TRBD2 agrees at 11 bases. V was pared by 4 bases and J by 1 base, with 3 bases of the junction left unmatched. The V gene's germline CDR1 is SEHNR and CDR2 FQNEAQ (reference sequence). The CDR3 sequence is 15 residues long. CDR3 coding DNA: TGTGCCAGCAGCTCGGGGACTAGCGGTTCCTACGAGCAGTACTTC. Translation gives CASSSGTSGSYEQYF.

In its sample, this clonotype was seen many times. The chain combines TRBV20-1 with TRBJ2-7, with TRBD2 matching 8 bases. J was trimmed by 7 bases and V by 1 base; bases with no gene match: 6. Germline-derived CDR1 and CDR2 are DFQATT and SNEGSKA (reference sequence). The CDR3 contains 13 residues. CDR3 coding DNA: TGCAGTGCTAGAGCGGGGGGGGCTGGAGAGCAGTACTTC. Amino acid sequence: CSARAGGAGEQYF.

In its sample, this clonotype was seen many times. The chain employs TRBV27 and TRBJ2-7; D is unresolved. Germline V gene data show CDR1 as MNHEY and CDR2 as SMNVEV (reference sequence). The CDR3 spans 14 residues. V gave up 5 bases and J gave up 2 bases, with 13 bases separating them. CDR3 protein: CASSPRWATYEQYF. CDR3 nucleotides: TGTGCCAGCAGTCCTCGATGGGCGACCTACGAGCAGTACTTC.

This clonotype was observed many times. In nucleotides, the CDR3 is TGCAGTGCTAGGGTACTAGCGGGGGCCCTATACGAGCAGTACTTC. As protein: CSARVLAGALYEQYF. The chain combines TRBV20-1 with TRBJ2-7, with 11 bases lining up with TRBD2. V was pared by 3 bases and J by 4 bases, with 8 bases of the junction left unmatched. CDR1 is DFQATT, CDR2 SNEGSKA, per germline (reference sequence). The CDR3 contains 15 residues.

In its sample, this clonotype was seen many times. In DNA, the CDR3 is TGTGCCTGGAGTCTAGGACTAGCGGGAGCGTCCGAGCAGTACTTC. As protein: CAWSLGLAGASEQYF. The V and J genes are TRBV30 and TRBJ2-7, with 13 bases that match TRBD2. V lost 2 bases, J lost 6 bases, and 7 bases stayed unmatched. The CDR3 totals 15 residues. Germline V CDR1 and CDR2: GTSNPN, SVGIG (reference sequence).

This clonotype was observed at least ten times. The chain joins TRBV11-2 to TRBJ2-6; the match to TRBD2 covers 7 bases. Trimming took 5 bases from V and 2 from J; bases not matched to a gene: 6. Germline CDR1 reads SGHAT; CDR2 reads FQNNGV. This CDR3 is 16 amino acids long. CDR3 sequence: CASSPGGEPGANVLTF. CDR3 bases: TGTGCCAGCAGCCCGGGGGGAGAACCTGGGGCCAACGTCCTGACTTTC.

This clonotype was recorded at least ten times. The chain links TRBV7-9 to TRBJ2-3, with D perhaps matching TRBD1 (5 bases). Trimming removed 4 bases from V and 2 bases from J, with 19 bases in between. Germline V gene sequence: CDR1 SEHNR, CDR2 FQNEAQ (reference sequence). The CDR3 has 17 amino acids. This chain's CDR3 is CASSSTGTGWFTDTQYF. The CDR3 DNA reads as TGTGCCAGCAGCTCGACCGGAACAGGATGGTTCACAGATACGCAGTATTTT.

The rearrangement uses TRBV6-2 or TRBV6-3 and TRBJ2-2; D not resolved. Trimming took off 5 bases at V and 5 bases at J, with 9 bases between the two ends. Per germline, CDR1 MNHEY and CDR2 SVGEGT. This CDR3 has 13 residues. CDR3 in DNA: TGTGCCAGCAGTCTAATAGCTACCGGGGAGCTGTTTTTT. Encoded protein: CASSLIATGELFF.

This clonotype came up many times. The rearrangement links TRBV28 to TRBJ1-1; D unresolved. The CDR3 is made up of 11 amino acids. V was cut by 10 bases and J by 3 bases, with 9 bases left in between. The V gene's germline CDR1 is MDHEN and CDR2 SYDVKM. The CDR3 protein is CATNRDTEAFF. In nucleotides, the CDR3 is TGTGCCACCAACCGGGACACTGAAGCTTTCTTT.

This clonotype was observed at least ten times. The chain employs TRBV29-1 and TRBJ2-3; D remains unclear. CDR3 length equals 11 residues. Germline CDR1 is SQVTM and CDR2 is ANQGSEA. The V and J ends lost 4 bases and 5 bases respectively, with 7 bases between them. The CDR3 bases are TGCAGCGTTGGGGGTGAAGATACGCAGTATTTT. Amino acid sequence: CSVGGEDTQYF.

This clonotype showed up many times. The gene calls are TRBV19 and TRBJ2-3; the D is unclear. This CDR3 spans 14 amino acids. Between the trimmed V and J ends, which lost 1 base and 3 bases, there was a span of 8 bases. Germline CDR1 LNHDA, CDR2 SQIVND (reference sequence). As DNA, the CDR3 is TGTGCCAGTAGTATAGGACAAAAGACAGATACGCAGTATTTT. As protein: CASSIGQKTDTQYF.

This clonotype was observed many times. The chain uses TRBV27 and TRBJ1-5; D is possibly TRBD1 (5 bases). The V gene lost 7 bases and the J gene lost 2 bases, with 21 bases spanning the gap. CDR1 MNHEY and CDR2 SMNVEV come from the germline V gene (reference sequence). The length of the CDR3 is 17 residues. Here the CDR3 DNA reads TGTGCCAGCACGCCCCCCCAGGGTTTAGTGGGCAATCAGCCCCAGCATTTT. Translated, it gives CASTPPQGLVGNQPQHF.

There are many counts of this clonotype. The V call is TRBV20-1, the J call TRBJ1-6; 8 bases line up with TRBD1. The CDR3 has 14 amino acids. V shed 2 bases and J 10 bases; nucleotides not matched to a gene: 7. Germline CDR1 and CDR2: DFQATT and SNEGSKA (reference sequence). CDR3 sequence reads: CSARMTGALSPLHF. As DNA, the CDR3 is TGCAGTGCTAGAATGACAGGGGCTTTATCACCCCTCCACTTT.

Points on this clonotype: A read error is the likely source, as a far larger clone sits one nucleotide away. The V gene is TRBV5-4, the J gene TRBJ2-1; 8 positions agree with TRBD1. This CDR3 contains 14 residues. J gave up 10 bases and V 0 bases, and 6 bases lay outside the gene matches. The germline V gene has CDR1 SGHNT and CDR2 YYREEE (reference sequence). This CDR3 reads CASSLGTGSFEQFF. In DNA form, the CDR3 reads TGTGCCAGCAGCTTGGGGACAGGGTCTTTCGAGCAGTTCTTC.

For this clonotype: The junction departs from germline at one end; a sequencing error may be responsible. V gene TRBV27 combines with J gene TRBJ2-7; 15 bases line up with TRBD2. The CDR3 is 14 amino acids. The germline V gene encodes CDR1 MNHEY and CDR2 SMNVEV (reference sequence). CDR3 protein: CASRPGLAGGEQHF. DNA for the CDR3: TGTGCCAGCAGACCGGGACTAGCGGGAGGCGAGCAGCACTTC.

In the case of this clonotype: This likely reflects a read error, since a far larger clone is one base away. J is TRBJ2-7 and V is TRBV28, with D tentatively TRBD1 or TRBD2 (6 bases each). This CDR3 has 15 amino acids. Germline V gene lookup returns CDR1 MDHEN and CDR2 SYDVKM. The V and J ends lost 3 bases and 7 bases respectively, with 19 bases between them. CDR3 in amino acids: CASSFGGGVGNEQYF. CDR3 nucleotide sequence: TGTGCCAGCAGTTTTGGGGGCGGGGTAGGCAATGAGCAGTACTTC.

The chain is built from TRBV12-3 or TRBV12-4 and TRBJ1-2, with a weak D call TRBD1 (6 bases). This CDR3 region has 13 residues. V was shortened by 5 bases and J by 6 bases, with 13 bases between the two germline ends. The CDR3 DNA reads TGTGCCAGCAGTCTACAGGGTGTGGATGGCTACACCTTC. Protein product: CASSLQGVDGYTF.

This clonotype was detected only a few times. The limits of the CDR3 on the DNA are not certain, so only TCRdb's listed CDR3 is given. The rearrangement uses TRBV20-1 and TRBJ1-4; TRBD1 was called by the table and not checked on the DNA. The CDR3 length is 15 residues, termini included. Germline values: CDR1 DFQATT, CDR2 SNEGSKA (reference sequence). The CDR3 loop is CSATGTGGDEKLFFF.

This rearrangement joins TRBV4-2 to TRBJ2-7, with 9 bases lining up with TRBD1. Germline values: CDR1 LGHNA, CDR2 YNFKEQ. The V and J ends lost 4 bases and 7 bases, in that order; junction bases with no gene match: 11. This CDR3 comprises 15 residues. The CDR3 spells CASSPGGQGGWEQYF. The CDR3 DNA sequence: TGTGCCAGCAGCCCGGGGGGACAGGGAGGATGGGAGCAGTACTTC.

DNA for the CDR3: TGTGCCAGCAGTGAGGTCGGGACCGCGAATTCACCCCTCCACTTT. Translating gives CASSEVGTANSPLHF. This rearrangement joins TRBV25-1 to TRBJ1-6; D might be TRBD1 (5 bases). Looked up from germline, CDR1 is MGHDK and CDR2 is SYGVNS. This CDR3 is 15 amino acids long. The V and J ends lost 3 bases and 7 bases respectively, with 13 bases between them.

This clonotype has ten or more counts. The chain employs TRBV5-1 and TRBJ2-7; possibly TRBD2 for D (5 bases). Trimming removed 0 bases at V and 0 bases at J, with 10 bases between. The germline gives CDR1 SGHRS, CDR2 YFSETQ. The CDR3 consists of 15 residues. Here the CDR3 DNA reads TGCGCCAGCAGCTTGGTCCCGGGGAGCTCCTACGAGCAGTACTTC. Its protein product is CASSLVPGSSYEQYF.